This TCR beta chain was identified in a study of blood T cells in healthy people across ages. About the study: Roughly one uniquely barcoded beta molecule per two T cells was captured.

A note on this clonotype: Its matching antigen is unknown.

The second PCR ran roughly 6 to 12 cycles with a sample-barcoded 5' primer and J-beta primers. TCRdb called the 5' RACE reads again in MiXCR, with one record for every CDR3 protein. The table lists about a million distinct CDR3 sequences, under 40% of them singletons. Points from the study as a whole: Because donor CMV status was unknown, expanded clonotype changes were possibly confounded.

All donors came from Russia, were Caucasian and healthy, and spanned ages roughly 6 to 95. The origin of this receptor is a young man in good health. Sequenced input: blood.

In nucleotides, the CDR3 is TGTGCCAGCAGTTTTGGGGGGACGGCTGAAGCTTTCTTT. Its translation is CASSFGGTAEAFF. The chain joins TRBV27 to TRBJ1-1; D may be TRBD1 (5 bases). This CDR3 has 13 amino acids. Germline V gene sequence: CDR1 MNHEY, CDR2 SMNVEV (reference sequence). V was trimmed by 3 bases and J by 6 bases, leaving 11 bases between them.